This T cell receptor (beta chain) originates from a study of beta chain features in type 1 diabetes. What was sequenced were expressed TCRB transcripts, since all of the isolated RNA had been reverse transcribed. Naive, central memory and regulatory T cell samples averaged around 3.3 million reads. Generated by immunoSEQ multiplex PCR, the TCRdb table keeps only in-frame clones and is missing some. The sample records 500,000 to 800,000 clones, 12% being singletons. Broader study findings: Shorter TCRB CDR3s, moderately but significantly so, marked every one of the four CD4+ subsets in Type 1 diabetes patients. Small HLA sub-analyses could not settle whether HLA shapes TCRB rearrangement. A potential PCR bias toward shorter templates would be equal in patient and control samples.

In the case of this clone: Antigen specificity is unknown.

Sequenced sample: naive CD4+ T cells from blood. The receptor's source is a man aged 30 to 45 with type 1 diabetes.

CDR3 coding DNA: TGTGCCAGCAGCCCCCTTGCACGGGCAGATACGCAGTATTTT. Translating gives CASSPLARADTQYF. The rearrangement links TRBV7-6 to TRBJ2-3; no firm D call. CDR3 length equals 14 residues. V was shortened by 5 bases and J by 4 bases, with 13 bases between the two germline ends. Per the germline V gene, CDR1 is SGHVS and CDR2 is FNYEAQ.